What follows is one T cell receptor beta chain and its context. Original data processing: Amplification of reference gene primers was used by the study to estimate nucleated cell counts. Produced via immunoSEQ multiplex PCR; TCRdb's table is partial and in-frame only. That table furnishes V, J and clone size, whereas the DNA furnished D and trimming. The sample records about 210,000 clones, 85% to 90% being singletons. The data were taken from a study of blood T cell repertoires in COVID-19. Overall study context: T cells, B-cell-depleted T cells, or PBMCs provided the cDNA or gDNA that served as material.

Across over 20 US areas, participants ranged in age from about 18 to 90 years. Specimen: PBMCs or T cells enriched from blood (not recorded which). This receptor was identified in a man aged 25-45 years who had recovered from COVID-19.

CDR3 amino acids: CASSHRDRVSNEQFF. CDR3 bases: TGTGCCAGCAGCCACCGGGACAGGGTCAGCAATGAGCAGTTCTTC. The rearrangement joins TRBV7-8 to TRBJ2-1; TRBD1 matches 9 bases. This CDR3 has 15 amino acids. Germline V gene lookup returns CDR1 SGHVS and CDR2 FQNEAQ. V lost 5 bases and J lost 6; bases outside the gene matches: 8.